This T cell receptor beta chain comes out of a study of OX40 agonist ivuxolimab in advanced cancers. About the research overall: Dose-escalation patients were diagnosed with hepatocellular carcinoma, melanoma, renal cell cancer or head and neck cancer.

General observations from the study: Also showing low normalized T-cell clonal expansion were some of the nonresponders. There was clonal expansion of CD4+ and CD8+ blood T cells by week 6 at 0.1 to 3.0 mg/kg.

On this clone: What it binds is not known.

The method was immunoSEQ multiplex PCR; TCRdb's version includes in-frame clones alone and lacks a portion of them. The sample gives about 79,000 clones, 88% of which show up once; roughly 4.5% is in the top ten. Germline values: CDR1 LNHNV, CDR2 YYDKDF (reference sequence). The CDR3 has 14 residues. With 5 bases clipped from V and 8 bases from J, the junction kept 7 bases outside the gene matches. The sequence derives from an adult with an advanced solid tumor such as melanoma, head and neck, liver or kidney cancer. The rearrangement joins TRBV15 to TRBJ1-4, with 8 bases lining up with TRBD1. The specimen comprised CD4+ or CD8+ T cells sorted from blood, sampled in a trial of the OX40 agonist ivuxolimab. The CDR3 here is CATSRGQATEKLFF. CDR3 bases: TGTGCCACCAGCCGGGGACAGGCAACCGAAAAACTGTTTTTT.